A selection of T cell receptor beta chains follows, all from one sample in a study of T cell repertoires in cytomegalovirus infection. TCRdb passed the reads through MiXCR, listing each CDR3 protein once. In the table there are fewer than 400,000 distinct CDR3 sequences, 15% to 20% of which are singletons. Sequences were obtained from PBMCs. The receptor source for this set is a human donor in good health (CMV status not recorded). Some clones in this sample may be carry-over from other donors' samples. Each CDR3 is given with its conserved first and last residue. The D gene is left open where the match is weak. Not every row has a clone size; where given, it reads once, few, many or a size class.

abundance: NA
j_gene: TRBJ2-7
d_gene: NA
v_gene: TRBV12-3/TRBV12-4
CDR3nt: TGTGCCAGCACGGCTGGCCGTTTTTACGAGCAGTACTTC
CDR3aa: CASTAGRFYEQYF

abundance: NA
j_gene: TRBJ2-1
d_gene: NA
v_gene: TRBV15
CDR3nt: TGTGCCACCAGCAGCGGACGGAATGAGCAGTTCTTC
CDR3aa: CATSSGRNEQFF

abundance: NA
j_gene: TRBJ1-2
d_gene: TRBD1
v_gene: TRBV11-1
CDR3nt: TGTGCCAGCAGCTTAACCGGACAGGGGGTTTATGGCTACACCTTC
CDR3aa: CASSLTGQGVYGYTF

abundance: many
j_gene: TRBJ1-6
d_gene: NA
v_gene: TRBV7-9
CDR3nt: TGTGCCAGCCGCCCAGGGGCCTATAATTCACCCCTCCACTTT
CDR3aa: CASRPGAYNSPLHF

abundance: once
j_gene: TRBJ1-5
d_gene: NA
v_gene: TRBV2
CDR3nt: TGTGCCAGCAGTGCAGGGATAGGGAATCAGCCCCAGCATTTT
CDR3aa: CASSAGIGNQPQHF

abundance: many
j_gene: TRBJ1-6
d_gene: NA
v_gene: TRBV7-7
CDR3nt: TGTGCCAGCAGGTGTCATGCAGGAAAACCCCTCCACTTT
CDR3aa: CASRCHAGKPLHF

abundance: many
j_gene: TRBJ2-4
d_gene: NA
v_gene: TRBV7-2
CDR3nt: TGTGCCAGCAGCTTTCAGGACTACCTAAGGGACATTCAGTACTTC
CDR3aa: CASSFQDYLRDIQYF

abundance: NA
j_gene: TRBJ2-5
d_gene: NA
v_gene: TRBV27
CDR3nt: TGTGCCAGCAGTTTATCGACGGCTACTCAAGAGACCCAGTACTTC
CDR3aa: CASSLSTATQETQYF

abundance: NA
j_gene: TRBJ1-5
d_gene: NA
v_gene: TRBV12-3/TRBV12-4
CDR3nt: TGTGCCAACAGTTTGGAGGGAGGCAATCAGCCCCAGCATTTT
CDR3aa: CANSLEGGNQPQHF

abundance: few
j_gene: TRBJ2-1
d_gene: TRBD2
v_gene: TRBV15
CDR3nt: TGTGCCACCAGCAGAGGGACTAGGCCCTCTCGAGAGCAGTTCTTC
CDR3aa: CATSRGTRPSREQFF

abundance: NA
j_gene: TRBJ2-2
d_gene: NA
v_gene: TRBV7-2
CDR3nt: TGTGCCAGCAGTCAGGGGACTGGTGCTACCGGGGAGCTGTTTTTT
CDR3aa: CASSQGTGATGELFF

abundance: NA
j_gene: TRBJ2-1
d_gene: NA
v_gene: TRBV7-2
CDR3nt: TGTGCCAGCAGCTTCACCTTGAGCCGCTACAATGAGCAGTTCTTC
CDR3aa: CASSFTLSRYNEQFF

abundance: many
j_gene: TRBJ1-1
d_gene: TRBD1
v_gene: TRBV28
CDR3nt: TGTGCCAGCAGATCGCCGGGGACAGGGTCGTGGGCTTTCTTT
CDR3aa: CASRSPGTGSWAFF

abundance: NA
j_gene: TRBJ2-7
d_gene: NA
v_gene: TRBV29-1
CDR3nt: TGCAGCGTGGGGGGACAGAACTACGAGCAGTACTTC
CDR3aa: CSVGGQNYEQYF

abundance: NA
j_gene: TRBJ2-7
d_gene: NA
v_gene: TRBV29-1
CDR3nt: TGCAGCGTTGAAGATACCCGAAGGGGTTACGAGCAGTACTTC
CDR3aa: CSVEDTRRGYEQYF

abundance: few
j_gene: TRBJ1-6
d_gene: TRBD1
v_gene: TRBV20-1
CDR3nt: TGCAGTGCTAGAGTGGCAGGGGGGAGCTCCTATAATTCACCCCTCCACTTT
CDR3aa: CSARVAGGSSYNSPLHF